The 14 T cell receptor beta chains listed next were all sequenced from one sample in a study of T cell repertoires in cytomegalovirus infection. TCRdb re-derived calls from the reads in MiXCR, one entry per CDR3 protein. This sample has 350,000 to 500,000 distinct CDR3 sequences; 25% to 40% occur once, and the top ten carry roughly 15%. The specimen was PBMCs. All receptors come from a human donor in good health (CMV status not recorded). Some clones in this sample may be carry-over from other donors' samples.

This chain connects TRBV20-1 to TRBJ1-1; D is unclear. Trimming left V 4 bases short and J 1 base short, with 10 bases between. Germline V CDR1 and CDR2: DFQATT, SNEGSKA (reference sequence). The CDR3 totals 13 residues. As DNA, the CDR3 is TGCAGTGCTACCGAACAACCGAACACTGAAGCTTTCTTT. Translation gives CSATEQPNTEAFF.

This clonotype has at least ten counts. The genes are TRBV7-2 and TRBJ1-4; 7 nucleotides match TRBD1. The CDR3 totals 16 residues. CDR1 is SGHTA, CDR2 FQGNSA, per germline. Trimming took 5 bases from V and 7 from J; bases not matched to a gene: 13. CDR3 coding DNA: TGTGCCAGCAGCCCGGCCCCGACAGGGCGGGGTGAAAAACTGTTTTTT. This sequence encodes CASSPAPTGRGEKLFF.

The table lists this clonotype with many counts. This chain joins TRBV7-9 and TRBJ2-5; D gene ambiguous. V lost 5 bases and J 5 bases, leaving 30 bases between the germline ends. The V gene's germline CDR1 is SEHNR and CDR2 FQNEAQ (reference sequence). The CDR3 sequence is 19 residues long. The CDR3 region has the DNA TGTGCCAGCAGCCCATCCTCGACTGGATTGATTGTGTTTGCGGAGACCCAGTACTTC. It encodes CASSPSSTGLIVFAETQYF.

The table lists this clonotype with a few counts. The chain couples TRBV24-1 to TRBJ2-1, with 10 bases fitting TRBD2. V shed 0 bases, J shed 7 bases, and the junction held 5 bases outside the gene matches. The CDR3 is 16 residues long. CDR1 and CDR2 from the germline V gene are KGHDR and SFDVKD. The CDR3 DNA sequence: TGTGCCACCAGTGATTTGTCTGCTAGCGGGGGAAATGAGCAGTTCTTC. Translation: CATSDLSASGGNEQFF.

The chain links TRBV28 to TRBJ1-4, with 9 bases lining up with TRBD1. Losses at the gene ends were 4 bases for V and 8 bases for J; bases not matched to a gene: 17. Germline V gene data show CDR1 as MDHEN and CDR2 as SYDVKM. CDR3 length: 18 amino acids. The CDR3 loop is CASSSQDADRTGDEKLFF. DNA for the CDR3: TGTGCCAGCAGTTCCCAAGATGCCGACCGGACAGGGGACGAAAAACTGTTTTTT.

The rearrangement joins TRBV7-8 to TRBJ2-1; the D is unclear. Trimming pared 1 base from V and 4 bases from J, leaving 11 bases between. Looked up from germline, CDR1 is SGHVS and CDR2 is FQNEAQ. CDR3 length: 15 residues. The CDR3 region has the DNA TGTGCCAGCAGCTTAGGGGTACAGACTTACAATGAGCAGTTCTTC. This gives the protein CASSLGVQTYNEQFF.

This clonotype was seen a handful of times. The V call is TRBV7-6, the J call TRBJ2-7; D ambiguous. The CDR3 is 15 residues long. CDR1 is SGHVS, CDR2 FNYEAQ, per germline. Trimming pared 5 bases from V and 2 bases from J, leaving 16 bases between. The CDR3 here is CASSPRGGVTYEQYF. CDR3 coding DNA: TGTGCCAGCAGCCCCCGCGGTGGGGTCACCTACGAGCAGTACTTC.

The V and J genes are TRBV7-9 and TRBJ1-3; no firm D call. Germline assignment: CDR1 SEHNR and CDR2 FQNEAQ (reference sequence). The V gene lost 3 bases and the J gene lost 0 bases, with 9 bases spanning the gap. This CDR3 region has 15 residues. CDR3 sequence: CASSLAGNSGNTIYF. The CDR3 coding sequence is TGTGCCAGCAGCTTGGCGGGCAACTCTGGAAACACCATATATTTT.

This clonotype came up a few times. This chain connects TRBV7-9 to TRBJ2-1; the match to TRBD1 covers 10 bases. The germline gives CDR1 SEHNR, CDR2 FQNEAQ (reference sequence). The J segment lost 8 bases and the V segment lost 2 bases, leaving 6 bases of the junction unmatched. This CDR3 has 15 amino acids. CDR3 DNA: TGTGCCAGCAGCTTAAGGACAGGGGGGAGGGATGAGCAGTTCTTC. Translating it yields CASSLRTGGRDEQFF.

This clonotype was observed a few times. V and J are TRBV6-5 and TRBJ2-5; D not resolved. V dropped 7 bases and J dropped 2 bases, with 17 bases sitting between them. The V gene's germline CDR1 is MNHEY and CDR2 SVGAGI. The CDR3 has 15 residues. This chain's CDR3 is CASNPREGAQETQYF. The CDR3 bases are TGTGCCAGCAACCCCCGCGAAGGTGCTCAAGAGACCCAGTACTTC.

The chain carries TRBV5-8 and TRBJ2-4; 10 nucleotides line up with TRBD2. J gave up 2 bases and V 4 bases, and 6 bases lay outside the gene matches. CDR3 length: 16 amino acids. Germline CDR1 SGHTS, CDR2 YDEGEE. Here the CDR3 reads CASSHSGGRSKNIQYF. The CDR3, as DNA: TGTGCCAGCAGCCATAGCGGGGGGCGGTCCAAAAACATTCAGTACTTC. The full variable domain, completed using reference TRBV5-8 and TRBJ2-4, is EAGVTQSPTHLIKTRGQQATLRCSPISGHTSVYWYQQALGLGLQFLLWYDEGEERNRGNFPPRFSGRQFPNYSSELNVNALELEDSALYLCASSHSGGRSKNIQYFGAGTRLSVL.

This clonotype has just a few counts. V gene TRBV5-1 combines with J gene TRBJ2-1; 8 nucleotides align to TRBD1. The CDR3 runs 16 residues. CDR1 is SGHRS, CDR2 YFSETQ, per germline. After removal of 2 bases from V and 0 bases from J, the junction contained 4 bases not matched to a gene. For the CDR3, the DNA is TGCGCCAGCAGCTTCCGGACAGGGCCCTCCTACAATGAGCAGTTCTTC. It yields the protein CASSFRTGPSYNEQFF.

The chain combines TRBV20-1 with TRBJ2-1; possibly TRBD2 for D (5 bases). The CDR3 totals 14 residues. CDR1 and CDR2 from the germline V gene are DFQATT and SNEGSKA (reference sequence). Trimming removed 5 bases at V and 0 bases at J, with 11 bases between. CDR3 amino acids: CSAYTRISYNEQFF. CDR3 nucleotides: TGCAGTGCTTATACTAGGATCTCCTACAATGAGCAGTTCTTC.

In its sample, this clonotype was seen a few times. The chain uses TRBV6-2 or TRBV6-3 and TRBJ2-4; unclear D gene. Germline V lookup: CDR1 MNHEY, CDR2 SVGEGT. The CDR3 contains 13 residues. V was shortened by 0 bases and J by 15 bases, with 15 bases between the two germline ends. CDR3 loop: CASSYSSPRTAYF. CDR3 coding DNA: TGTGCCAGCAGTTACTCGAGTCCTCGGACGGCGTACTTC.